This T cell receptor beta chain was sequenced for a study of blood T cell repertoires in COVID-19. Study summary: Samples representing acute and convalescent COVID-19 were sourced from the United States, Italy and Spain. The cDNA or gDNA used as material had been derived from T cells, B-cell-depleted T cells, or PBMCs.

Under the authors' procedure: Estimates of nucleated cell counts were drawn from the amplification of reference gene primers. Sequencing was performed with immunoSEQ multiplex PCR; in TCRdb, only in-frame clones are kept and a portion is missing. D and trimming come from the DNA, and the V and J calls and clone size come from that table. Of tens of thousands of clones listed, 90% were seen once; the top ten hold just under 8.5%. The CDR3 contains 12 residues. Germline loops: CDR1 SGHAT, CDR2 FQDESV (reference sequence). The V end lost 5 bases, the J end lost 5 bases, and 9 bases lay between the germline ends.

The chain has TRBV11-1 and TRBJ2-5; D gene unclear. The source is a woman aged 40 to 50 with active COVID-19. The material sequenced was peripheral blood. CDR3 nucleotide sequence: TGTGCCAGCAGCCTTACCCGGGAGACCCAGTACTTC. As protein: CASSLTRETQYF.